This T cell receptor (beta chain) was identified in a study of early T cells in non-severe SARS-CoV-2 infection. Whole-study context: Sequencing was performed on bulk RNA from unsorted whole blood, leaving chains unpaired. Points from the study as a whole: VDJdb-based annotation leaned toward anti-spike CD8 responses and missed private and CD4 specificities.

Each single cDNA molecule received a unique molecular identifier. TCRdb recomputed calls from the 5' RACE reads with MiXCR, one row per CDR3 protein. The data contain 69,000 or so distinct CDR3 sequences, roughly 10% of them singletons. V lost 4 bases and J lost 4; bases outside the gene matches: 5. CDR3 size: 15 residues. Per germline, CDR1 LGHNA and CDR2 YNFKEQ. About this clonotype itself: The antigen remains unidentified.

The specimen sequenced was whole blood. The rearrangement links TRBV4-2 to TRBJ2-1; 9 positions agree with TRBD2. This TCR came from an adult who was a healthcare worker with PCR-confirmed SARS-CoV-2 infection or an uninfected control (not recorded which). CDR3 DNA sequence: TGTGCCAGCAGCCTTGAGACTAGCGGATACAATGAGCAGTTCTTC. Translated: CASSLETSGYNEQFF.